Here is one T cell receptor beta chain with its context. Its antigen is as yet unknown. Second doses were pooled across both intervals (about 4 or about 12 weeks). This sample is part of a study of T cell responses to AZD1222 COVID-19 vaccine. Study findings and constraints: The donors showed a predominance of white British ancestry and of females, with possible underestimation of clonal diversity. Repertoires were obtained only post-peak T cell response. Only six or seven AZD1222 recipients were seropositive at baseline.

Data came from immunoSEQ multiplex PCR; TCRdb stores just in-frame clones and leaves some out. The sample has more than 150,000 clones, approximately 94% seen once; the top ten hold more than 1.5%. CDR3 length: 16 residues. Germline V CDR1 and CDR2: MDHEN, SYDVKM. V was trimmed by 6 bases and J by 1 base, leaving 18 bases between them. Source: peripheral blood, taken 28 days after the second AZD1222 dose. This chain links TRBV28 with TRBJ1-2; the D is unclear. This receptor was identified in an adult who received the AZD1222 COVID-19 vaccine. DNA for the CDR3: TGTGCCAGCAGCCTTCTACCGGCAGGCTATAACTATGGCTACACCTTC. Its translation: CASSLLPAGYNYGYTF.